Listed here are 11 T cell receptor beta chains from one sample, sequenced in a study of PD-L1 blockade in urothelial cancer (dated by TCRdb to about 2017). Library preparation was by the immunoSEQ multiplex PCR assay. TCRdb took this table from immuneACCESS and kept in-frame rearrangements with V and J called. Such tables lack part of the clones; where checked against another copy, unresolved V genes explain under half of the gap, and the rest is unexplained. The sample table holds some 39,000 clones, of which 70% to 90% were seen once. The ten largest make up roughly 2.5% of the sample. In the paper's terms, the time point label means: peripheral blood 6 weeks after treatment start. This sample comprised PBMCs, obtained around atezolizumab (anti-PD-L1) treatment. Source of these receptors: a man between 65 and 79 years old with urothelial cancer.

The rearrangement uses TRBV12-5 and TRBJ2-5; 10 nucleotides agree with TRBD2. The CDR3 runs to 16 residues. The V segment lost 1 base and the J segment 5 bases; nucleotides outside the gene matches: 7. Germline V lookup: CDR1 LGHNT, CDR2 FRNRAP. The CDR3, as DNA: TGTGCTAGTGGTTTGGGGGCTAGCGGGAGATCGGAGACCCAGTACTTC. As protein: CASGLGASGRSETQYF.

This chain uses TRBV29-1 with TRBJ1-4; 7 bases agree with TRBD1. The CDR3 length is 13 residues. With V trimmed by 7 bases and J by 4 bases, 6 bases remained unmatched. Looked up from germline, CDR1 is SQVTM and CDR2 is ANQGSEA. The DNA for the CDR3 is TGCAGCGGTGCGGGACAGAGTAATGAAAAACTGTTTTTT. Translated: CSGAGQSNEKLFF.

V gene TRBV5-4 combines with J gene TRBJ2-1; 8 bases map to TRBD2. V was clipped by 4 bases and J by 4 bases; unmatched bases: 7. There are 15 residues in the CDR3. From germline, CDR1 is SGHNT and CDR2 YYREEE (reference sequence). Here the CDR3 DNA reads TGTGCCAGCAGCCCTACTAGCGGCCCTTACAATGAGCAGTTCTTC. Encoded protein: CASSPTSGPYNEQFF.

This rearrangement joins TRBV5-1 to TRBJ2-5, with TRBD2 identical over 9 bases. CDR1 and CDR2 (germline): SGHRS, YFSETQ. V was clipped by 1 base and J by 2 bases; unmatched bases: 6. This CDR3 is built from 16 residues. CDR3 protein: CASSLNSGSLQETQYF. The CDR3 DNA reads TGCGCCAGCAGCTTGAATAGCGGGAGCCTACAAGAGACCCAGTACTTC.

The genes are TRBV7-9 and TRBJ1-3; D may be TRBD1 (6 bases). Trimming took 4 bases from V and 0 from J, leaving 13 bases between them. CDR1 and CDR2 from the germline V gene are SEHNR and FQNEAQ (reference sequence). CDR3 length: 16 amino acids. This CDR3 is CASSSNRAGSGNTIYF. CDR3 coding DNA: TGTGCCAGCAGCTCTAACAGGGCAGGCTCTGGAAACACCATATATTTT.

This clone was observed once. In DNA, the CDR3 is TGTGCCAGTAGTACCACAGGGGAGCTAATCCCCCAGCATTTT. This encodes CASSTTGELIPQHF. This sequence joins TRBV19 and TRBJ1-5; 7 bases line up with TRBD1. V lost 4 bases to trimming and J lost 10 bases; unmatched junction nucleotides: 10. Germline V gene data show CDR1 as LNHDA and CDR2 as SQIVND (reference sequence). This CDR3 is built from 14 residues.

This chain joins TRBV7-2 and TRBJ1-1; D gene ambiguous. This CDR3 spans 16 amino acids. Germline-derived CDR1 and CDR2 are SGHTA and FQGNSA. Between the trimmed V and J ends, which lost 3 bases and 0 bases, there was a span of 14 bases. The CDR3 here is CASSLLRVGMNTEAFF. Written as DNA, the CDR3 is TGTGCCAGCAGCTTGTTGCGGGTGGGGATGAACACTGAAGCTTTCTTT.

This clone was recorded only once. The CDR3 coding sequence is TGCGCCAGCAGCTTGGGACCAGGTACCGCCTATGGCTACACCTTC. Its translation is CASSLGPGTAYGYTF. The chain links TRBV5-1 to TRBJ1-2; no firm D call. Trimming pared 0 bases from V and 4 bases from J, leaving 13 bases between. The CDR3 consists of 15 residues. Germline V gene sequence: CDR1 SGHRS, CDR2 YFSETQ.

This clone has a single count. This sequence joins TRBV6-1 and TRBJ1-1; tentative D call: TRBD1 (5 bases). The CDR3 contains 15 residues. CDR1 and CDR2 from the germline V gene are MNHNS and SASEGT. Between the trimmed V and J ends, which lost 5 bases and 2 bases, there was a span of 15 bases. CDR3 loop: CASSPLGGQNTEAFF. The CDR3 DNA reads as TGTGCCAGCAGTCCCCTAGGTGGACAAAACACTGAAGCTTTCTTT.

This clone appeared a single time. J is TRBJ2-3 and V is TRBV19, with TRBD2 identical over 8 bases. This CDR3 comprises 16 residues. With 1 base clipped from V and 6 bases from J, the junction kept 9 bases outside the gene matches. Per germline, CDR1 LNHDA and CDR2 SQIVND (reference sequence). Here the CDR3 reads CASSIATSGTVDTQYF. DNA of the CDR3: TGTGCCAGTAGTATAGCAACTAGCGGAACTGTCGATACGCAGTATTTT.

The chain combines TRBV11-2 with TRBJ2-1; 10 bases line up with TRBD2. The germline CDR1 and CDR2 sequences are SGHAT and FQNNGV. Trimming cost V 1 base and J 3 bases; bases outside gene matches: 3. The CDR3 covers 16 residues. The CDR3 DNA reads as TGTGCCAGCAGCTTAGTTTCTAGCGGGAGCTACAATGAGCAGTTCTTC. It specifies CASSLVSSGSYNEQFF.